Listed below are T cell receptor beta chains from one sample, sequenced in a study of early T cells in non-severe SARS-CoV-2 infection. One entry per CDR3 protein, called by TCRdb with MiXCR from the 5' RACE reads. The repertoire holds tens of thousands of distinct CDR3 sequences, with 11% to 15% as singletons. The sample consisted of whole blood. These receptors originate from an adult who was a healthcare worker with PCR-confirmed SARS-CoV-2 infection or an uninfected control (not recorded which). Both conserved end residues are part of each CDR3. Each record gives: CDR3 length, V gene, CDR3 protein.

16	TRBV24-1	CATSDLQGQVQETQYF
18	TRBV19	CASSINSLGGSGTGELFF
13	TRBV5-1	CASSGVVTDTQYF
13	TRBV29-1	CSVPSGGTGELFF
12	TRBV28	CASSLWAHEQYF
17	TRBV14	CASSRHPQREVQETQYF
13	TRBV18	CASSDTGAPEAFF
16	TRBV4-2	CASSQDPGTGANVLTF
15	TRBV2	CASGSSGGPSDTQYF
13	TRBV29-1	CSVGGDPNEKLFF
12	TRBV6-1	CASSSVRYGYTF
12	TRBV19	CASRSAGETQYF
15	TRBV30	CAWTESGLARNEQFF
14	TRBV27	CASNSGLATNEQFF
13	TRBV5-6	CASRDLGWNEQFF
15	TRBV7-8	CASSSLTASNQPQHF
15	TRBV6-4	CASSDSSGGTDTQYF
16	TRBV2	CASRVEIGSVYNEQFF
15	TRBV30	CAWSGPGTRENIQYF
14	TRBV4-2	CASSQWTGSYEQYF
12	TRBV29-1	CSVEGRGAGYTF
17	TRBV7-3	CASSLRAGDRTDGELFF
14	TRBV27	CASGRSQGTYEQYF
13	TRBV29-1	CSVEEQGRYEQYF
16	TRBV15	CATSRDGTSGYNEQFF
15	TRBV20-1	CSAREGTGYTGELFF
14	TRBV29-1	CSVAGLAGVGELFF